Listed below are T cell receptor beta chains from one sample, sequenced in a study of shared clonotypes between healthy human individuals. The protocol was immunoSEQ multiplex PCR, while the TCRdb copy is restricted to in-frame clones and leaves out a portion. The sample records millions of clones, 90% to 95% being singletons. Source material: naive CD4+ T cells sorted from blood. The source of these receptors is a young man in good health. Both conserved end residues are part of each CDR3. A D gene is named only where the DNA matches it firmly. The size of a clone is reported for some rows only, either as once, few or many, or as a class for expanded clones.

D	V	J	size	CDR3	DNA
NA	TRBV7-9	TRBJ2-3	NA	CASSLPSTDTQYF	TGTGCCAGCAGCTTACCGAGCACAGATACGCAGTATTTT
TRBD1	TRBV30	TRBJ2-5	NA	CAWSVRRQGERYF	TGTGCCTGGAGTGTACGCCGACAGGGGGAAAGATACTTC
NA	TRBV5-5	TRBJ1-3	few	CASRSAYSGNTIYF	TGTGCCAGCAGATCAGCTTACTCTGGAAACACCATATATTTT
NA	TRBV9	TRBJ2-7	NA	CASSVDPSHYEQYF	TGTGCCAGCAGCGTAGATCCTAGCCACTACGAGCAGTACTTC
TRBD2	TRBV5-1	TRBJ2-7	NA	CASSGGTSGLYEQYF	TGCGCCAGCAGCGGGGGGACTAGCGGACTCTACGAGCAGTACTTC
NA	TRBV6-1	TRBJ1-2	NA	CASSERNYGYTF	TGTGCCAGCAGTGAACGGAACTATGGCTACACCTTC
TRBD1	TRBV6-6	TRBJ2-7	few	CASSPTGSSYEQYF	TGTGCCAGCAGTCCGACAGGGAGCTCCTACGAGCAGTACTTC
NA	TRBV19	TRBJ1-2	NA	CASTPGGSTNYGYTF	TGTGCCAGCACCCCCGGGGGAAGTACTAACTATGGCTACACCTTC
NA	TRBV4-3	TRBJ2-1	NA	CASSQDKGPGTYNEQFF	TGCGCCAGCAGCCAAGACAAAGGACCTGGCACCTACAATGAGCAGTTCTTC
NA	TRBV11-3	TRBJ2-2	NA	CASSLARGSAGELFF	TGTGCCAGCAGCTTAGCGAGAGGGTCCGCCGGGGAGCTGTTTTTT
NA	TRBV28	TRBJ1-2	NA	CASSPPRGANYGYTF	TGTGCCAGCAGCCCCCCACGGGGGGCTAACTATGGCTACACCTTC
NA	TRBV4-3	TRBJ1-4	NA	CASSLYSTTNEKLFF	TGCGCCAGCAGCCTATACTCGACAACTAATGAAAAACTGTTTTTT
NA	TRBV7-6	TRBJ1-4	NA	CASSLIGTNEKLFF	TGTGCCAGCAGCTTGATAGGGACAAATGAAAAACTGTTTTTT
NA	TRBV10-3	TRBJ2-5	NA	CAITPGQQETQYF	TGTGCCATCACCCCAGGACAGCAAGAGACCCAGTACTTC
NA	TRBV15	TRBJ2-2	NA	CATSPRTRGTGELFF	TGTGCCACCAGCCCTCGGACAAGGGGCACCGGGGAGCTGTTTTTT
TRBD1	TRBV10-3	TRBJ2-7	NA	CAISGDRLPNYEQYF	TGTGCCATCAGTGGGGACAGGCTGCCGAACTACGAGCAGTACTTC
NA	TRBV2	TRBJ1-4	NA	CASSRSGGEKLFF	TGTGCCAGCAGTCGATCTGGGGGTGAAAAACTGTTTTTT
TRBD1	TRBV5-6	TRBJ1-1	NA	CASSSQGGPGTEAFF	TGTGCCAGCAGCTCACAGGGGGGCCCAGGCACTGAAGCTTTCTTT
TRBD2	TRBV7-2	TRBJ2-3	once	CASSSLAGTPDTQYF	TGTGCCAGCAGCTCACTAGCGGGAACCCCAGATACGCAGTATTTT
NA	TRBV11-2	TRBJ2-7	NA	CASSLTWGSYEQYF	TGTGCCAGCAGCTTAACCTGGGGATCCTACGAGCAGTACTTC
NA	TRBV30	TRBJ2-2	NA	CAWSVQVRGELFF	TGTGCCTGGAGTGTACAGGTCAGGGGGGAGCTGTTTTTT
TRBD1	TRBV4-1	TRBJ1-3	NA	CASSQWDRTSSGNTIYF	TGCGCCAGCAGCCAGTGGGACAGGACGAGCTCTGGAAACACCATATATTTT
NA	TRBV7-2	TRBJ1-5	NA	CASSLNGANQPQHF	TGTGCCAGCAGCCTTAACGGAGCCAATCAGCCCCAGCATTTT
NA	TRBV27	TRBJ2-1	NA	CASSLRGNNEQFF	TGTGCCAGCAGTTTAAGAGGGAACAATGAGCAGTTCTTC
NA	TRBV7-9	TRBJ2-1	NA	CASSLGEKGEQFF	TGTGCCAGCAGCTTAGGGGAAAAAGGTGAGCAGTTCTTC
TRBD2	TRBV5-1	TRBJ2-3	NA	CASSLEPSGRASVRDTQYF	TGCGCCAGCAGCTTGGAACCGAGCGGGAGGGCCTCCGTAAGAGATACGCAGTATTTT
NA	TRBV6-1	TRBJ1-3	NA	CASSEQDSGNTIYF	TGTGCCAGCAGTGAACAGGACAGCGGAAACACCATATATTTT
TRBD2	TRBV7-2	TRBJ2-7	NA	CASSVLAASREQYF	TGTGCCAGCAGCGTACTAGCGGCCTCTAGAGAGCAGTACTTC
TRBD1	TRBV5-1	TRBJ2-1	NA	CASSYMTGIGNEQFF	TGCGCCAGCAGCTATATGACAGGGATTGGCAATGAGCAGTTCTTC